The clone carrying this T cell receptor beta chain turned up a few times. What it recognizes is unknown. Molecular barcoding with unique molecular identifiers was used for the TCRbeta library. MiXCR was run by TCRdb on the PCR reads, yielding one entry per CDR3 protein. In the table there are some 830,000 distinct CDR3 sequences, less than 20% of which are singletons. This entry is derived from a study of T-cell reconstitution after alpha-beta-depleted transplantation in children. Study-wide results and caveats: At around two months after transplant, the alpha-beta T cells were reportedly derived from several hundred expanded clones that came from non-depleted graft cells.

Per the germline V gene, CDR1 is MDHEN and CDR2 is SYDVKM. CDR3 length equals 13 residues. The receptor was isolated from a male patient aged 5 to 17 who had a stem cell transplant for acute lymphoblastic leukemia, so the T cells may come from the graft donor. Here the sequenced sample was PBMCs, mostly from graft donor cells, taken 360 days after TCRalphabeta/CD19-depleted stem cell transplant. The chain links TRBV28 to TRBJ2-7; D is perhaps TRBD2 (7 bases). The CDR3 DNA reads TGTGCGGGGGCCGGGGGGCGCTCCTACGAGCAGTACTTC. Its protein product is CAGAGGRSYEQYF.